Listed below are T cell receptor beta chains from one sample, sequenced in a study of regulatory T cells in long-lasting Graves disease. A single record per CDR3 protein comes from TCRdb applying MiXCR to the multiplex PCR reads. In the table there are 530,000 or so distinct CDR3 sequences, roughly 15% of which are singletons. This sample also belongs to another study, concerning T cells in Graves' hyperthyroidism and ophthalmopathy.

This specimen was peripheral blood mononuclear cells (PBMCs), taken at new diagnosis, from a patient treated with antithyroid drugs. The receptors were gathered from a man aged 18 to 29 with Graves disease. The CDR3 runs from the conserved cysteine through the conserved F or W. D genes are given only for firm matches. Clone size appears in some rows only: once, few, many, or a class for an expanded clone.

d_call cdr3_length clone_size j_call v_call cdr3_aa cdr3_nt
TRBD1 13 many TRBJ1-5 TRBV30 CAWSVQGDQPQHF TGTGCCTGGAGTGTCCAGGGGGATCAGCCCCAGCATTTT
. 13 many TRBJ2-7 TRBV7-8 CASSATTGYEQYF TGTGCCAGCAGCGCGACGACAGGTTACGAGCAGTACTTC
. 15 . TRBJ2-2 TRBV6-1 CASTLTGLPTGELFF TGTGCCAGCACTCTCACGGGGCTCCCCACCGGGGAGCTGTTTTTT
. 17 few TRBJ2-1 TRBV4-1 CASSQEWTGLNGYEQFF TGCGCCAGCAGCCAAGAATGGACGGGACTCAATGGCTATGAGCAGTTCTTC
. 16 . TRBJ1-3 TRBV28 CASSFREGRSGNTIYF TGTGCCAGCAGTTTTCGAGAGGGGCGCTCTGGAAACACCATATATTTT
. 11 . TRBJ2-7 TRBV30 CAWSARAEKHF TGTGCCTGGAGTGCTCGGGCAGAGAAGCACTTC
TRBD2 15 few TRBJ2-7 TRBV20-1 CSAKMLAGALYEQYF TGCAGTGCTAAAATGCTAGCGGGAGCCCTCTACGAGCAGTACTTC
TRBD2 18 . TRBJ2-7 TRBV6-4 CASRPQTSGRPSDYEQYF TGTGCCAGCAGACCCCAGACTAGCGGGAGGCCGTCGGACTACGAGCAGTACTTC
TRBD2 15 few TRBJ2-7 TRBV9 CASSVGGTSGYEQYF TGTGCCAGCAGCGTCGGCGGGACTAGCGGCTACGAGCAGTACTTC
. 15 . TRBJ2-3 TRBV7-9 CASSKLPGDTDTQYF TGTGCCAGCAGCAAACTCCCGGGAGACACAGATACGCAGTATTTT
TRBD1 15 . TRBJ1-2 TRBV18 CASSPPGTGLYVETF TGTGCCAGCTCACCCCCTGGGACAGGGCTCTACGTGGAAACCTTC
. 15 many TRBJ1-6 TRBV5-1 CASSLEGQGHSPLHF TGCGCCAGCAGCTTGGAGGGACAAGGGCATTCACCCCTCCACTTT
. 14 few TRBJ1-1 TRBV20-1 CSARPYTTNTEAFF TGCAGTGCTAGACCTTACACCACGAACACTGAAGCTTTCTTT
. 14 few TRBJ1-5 TRBV20-1 CSASDVDSNQPQHF TGCAGTGCTAGCGATGTGGACAGCAATCAGCCCCAGCATTTT
TRBD1 17 many TRBJ1-2 TRBV6-2/TRBV6-3 CASSYDGTGKASYGYTF TGTGCCAGCAGTTACGATGGGACAGGAAAGGCTTCCTATGGCTACACCTTC
TRBD2 13 few TRBJ2-3 TRBV30 CAWSVGSGNTQYF TGTGCCTGGAGTGTGGGTAGCGGGAATACGCAGTATTTT
. 14 few TRBJ1-1 TRBV12-5 CASGLVRGGREAFF TGTGCTAGTGGTTTGGTCCGGGGGGGGCGCGAAGCTTTCTTT
. 14 few TRBJ2-2 TRBV6-1 CASSDGGNTGELFF TGTGCCAGCAGTGATGGAGGGAACACCGGGGAGCTGTTTTTT
TRBD1 16 . TRBJ1-5 TRBV4-2 CASSQDRGQSNQPQHF TGTGCCAGCAGCCAAGACAGGGGGCAAAGCAATCAGCCCCAGCATTTT
TRBD1 13 few TRBJ1-2 TRBV29-1 CSVFGRGIHGYTF TGCAGCGTTTTCGGCAGGGGGATCCATGGCTACACCTTC
. 18 . TRBJ2-6 TRBV7-9 CASSLAIRVSSGANVLTF TGTGCCAGCAGCTTAGCGATCCGGGTGAGCTCTGGGGCCAACGTCCTGACTTTC
TRBD2 15 . TRBJ2-2 TRBV18 CASLLAGANTGELFF TGTGCCAGCTTACTAGCGGGAGCAAACACCGGGGAGCTGTTTTTT